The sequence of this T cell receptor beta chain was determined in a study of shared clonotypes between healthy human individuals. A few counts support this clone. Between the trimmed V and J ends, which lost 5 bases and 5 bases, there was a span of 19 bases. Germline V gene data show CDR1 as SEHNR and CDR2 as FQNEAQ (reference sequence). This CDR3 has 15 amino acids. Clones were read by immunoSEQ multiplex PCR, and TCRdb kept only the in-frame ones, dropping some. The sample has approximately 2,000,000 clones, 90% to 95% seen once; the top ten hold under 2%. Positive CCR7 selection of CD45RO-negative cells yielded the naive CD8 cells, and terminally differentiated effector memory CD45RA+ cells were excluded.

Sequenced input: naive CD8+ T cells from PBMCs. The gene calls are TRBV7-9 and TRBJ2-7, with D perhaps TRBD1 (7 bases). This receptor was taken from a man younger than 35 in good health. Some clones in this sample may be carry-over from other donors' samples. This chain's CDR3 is CASSRLDREDDEQYF. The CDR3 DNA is TGTGCCAGCAGCCGTCTCGACAGGGAGGACGACGAGCAGTACTTC.